This passage covers 9 T cell receptor beta chains from one sample sequenced in a study of T cells in women clearing cervical HPV infection. TCRdb keeps only in-frame clones here, not all; method: immunoSEQ multiplex PCR. In total, the table holds about 20,000 clones. The specimen was blood buffy coat. These receptors were taken from a woman between 18 and 70 years old with a cervical HPV16 infection that either progressed to CIN3+ or cleared (not recorded which).

As to this clone: The read terminates 3 residues before the CDR3 end, so the remaining end is supplied by the germline J gene. The V gene is TRBV20-1, the J gene TRBJ2-1, with 8 nucleotides matching TRBD2. Per the germline V gene, CDR1 is DFQATT and CDR2 is SNEGSKA (reference sequence). V lost 5 bases, J lost 4 bases, and 4 bases stayed unmatched. CDR3 length: 13 amino acids. Partial CDR3 DNA: TGCAGTGCTGAGACTAGCGTTTACAATGAG. This encodes CSAETSVYNE. The complete CDR3 sequence is CSAETSVYNEQFF.

Regarding this clone: The read stops 3 residues short of the end of the CDR3; the missing end is completed from the germline J gene. The chain joins TRBV5-1 to TRBJ1-4; TRBD1 aligns across 9 bases. The CDR3 is 15 amino acids. CDR1 and CDR2 from the germline V gene are SGHRS and YFSETQ. The covered CDR3 bases are TGCGCCAGCAGCTGGGGGACAGGGACAGGGTCACCA. Amino acids: CASSWGTGTGSP. The CDR3, in full, reads CASSWGTGTGSPLFF.

Note on this clone: The read ends 3 residues before the CDR3 terminus; that terminus is restored from the germline J gene. The genes are TRBV7-2 and TRBJ2-3; TRBD2 matches at 8 bases. This CDR3 has 15 residues. CDR1 and CDR2 (germline): SGHTA, FQGNSA. The CDR3 bases that were read are TGTGCCAGCAGCTTACCCCTGGCGGGGGGAGAGACG. This encodes CASSLPLAGGET. The entire CDR3 reads CASSLPLAGGETQYF. The full variable domain, its missing parts supplied by reference TRBV7-2 and TRBJ2-3, is GAGVSQSPSNKVTEKGKDVELRCDPISGHTALYWYRQSLGQGLEFLIYFQGNSAPDKSGLPSDRFSAERTGGSVSTLTIQRTQQEDSAVYLCASSLPLAGGETQYFGPGTRLTVL.

For this clone: The CDR3 is cut off 3 residues early in the read; its end comes from the germline J gene. The rearrangement uses TRBV7-2 and TRBJ1-2; D gene ambiguous. The CDR3 loop spans 15 amino acids. Germline CDR1 reads SGHTA; CDR2 reads FQGNSA. CDR3 amino acids: CASSFFLMVADTYTF. The covered CDR3 bases are TGTGCCAGCAGCTTTTTCCTTATGGTTGCAGATACC.

Comment on this clone: The CDR3 end is not reached by the read, which stops 3 residues before it; the germline J gene fills it in. The gene calls are TRBV20-1 and TRBJ2-5, with 10 nucleotides matching TRBD1. This CDR3 comprises 15 residues. The J segment lost 5 bases and the V segment lost 6 bases, leaving 12 bases of the junction unmatched. CDR1 is DFQATT and CDR2 is SNEGSKA in the germline V gene (reference sequence). CDR3 residues: CSANRRDRGSETQYF. The CDR3 DNA, read in part, is TGCAGTGCCAACCGCCGGGACAGGGGTAGCGAGACC.

The CDR3 is CAWSRGSYDYTF. CDR3 DNA, as far as it was read: TGTGCCTGGAGTCGCGGTAGCTACGAC. The chain employs TRBV30 and TRBJ1-2; D is unclear. The read halts 3 residues ahead of the CDR3 end, with the missing end drawn from the germline J gene. The CDR3 contains 12 residues. Germline loops: CDR1 GTSNPN, CDR2 SVGIG (reference sequence).

As to this clone: With the read ending 3 residues before the CDR3 end, the germline J gene is used to fill in that end. The chain joins TRBV7-2 to TRBJ2-3; no clear D. Germline values: CDR1 SGHTA, CDR2 FQGNSA. The CDR3 is 13 amino acids. CDR3: CASSFSVKETQYF. The DNA read from the CDR3 is TGTGCCAGCAGCTTTAGTGTGAAAGAGACG.

Worth noting for this clone: The sequence runs out 3 residues before the end of the CDR3; the remainder is reconstructed from the germline J gene. The chain recombines TRBV5-1 with TRBJ2-5; 7 positions agree with TRBD2. With 1 base clipped from V and 3 bases from J, the junction kept 6 bases outside the gene matches. The CDR3 length is 15 residues. CDR1 is SGHRS and CDR2 is YFSETQ in the germline V gene. CDR3 region: CASSLTGAGEETQYF. Partial CDR3 DNA: TGCGCCAGCAGCTTGACCGGGGCGGGGGAAGAGACC.

A note on this clone: The read terminates 3 residues ahead of where the CDR3 ends, so the germline J gene completes it. V is TRBV11-2 and J is TRBJ1-1, with D possibly being TRBD1 (5 bases). V lost 4 bases to trimming and J lost 4 bases, with 16 bases between them. The CDR3 loop spans 15 amino acids. Germline CDR1 is SGHAT and CDR2 is FQNNGV. The DNA read from the CDR3 is TGTGCCAGCAGCTCTAATAGAGGGGCGGCCACTGAA. It is translated as CASSSNRGAATE. The whole CDR3 reads CASSSNRGAATEAFF.